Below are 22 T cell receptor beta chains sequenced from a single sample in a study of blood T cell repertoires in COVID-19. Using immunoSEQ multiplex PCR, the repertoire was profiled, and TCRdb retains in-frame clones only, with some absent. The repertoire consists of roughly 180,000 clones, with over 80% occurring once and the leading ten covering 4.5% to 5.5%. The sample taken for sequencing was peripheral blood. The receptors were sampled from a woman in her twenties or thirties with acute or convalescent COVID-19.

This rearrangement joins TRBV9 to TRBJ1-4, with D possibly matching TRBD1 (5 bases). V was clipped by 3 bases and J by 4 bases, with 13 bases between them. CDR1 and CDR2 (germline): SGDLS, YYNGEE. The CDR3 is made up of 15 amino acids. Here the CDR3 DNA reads TGTGCCAGCAGCGCGGGTGGGGCCCTTAATGAAAAACTGTTTTTT. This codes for CASSAGGALNEKLFF.

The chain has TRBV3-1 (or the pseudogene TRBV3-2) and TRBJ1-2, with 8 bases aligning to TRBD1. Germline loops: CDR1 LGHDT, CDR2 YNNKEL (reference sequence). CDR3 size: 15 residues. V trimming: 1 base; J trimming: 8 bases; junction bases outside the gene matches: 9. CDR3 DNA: TGTGCCAGCAGCCAAGGGGACTGGACAGGGCCCGGCTACACCTTC. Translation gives CASSQGDWTGPGYTF.

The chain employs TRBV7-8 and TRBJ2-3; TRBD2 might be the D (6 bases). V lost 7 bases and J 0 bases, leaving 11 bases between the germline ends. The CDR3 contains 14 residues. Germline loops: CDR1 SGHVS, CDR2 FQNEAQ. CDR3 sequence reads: CASMGDWSTDTQYF. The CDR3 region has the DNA TGTGCCAGCATGGGGGACTGGAGCACAGATACGCAGTATTTT.

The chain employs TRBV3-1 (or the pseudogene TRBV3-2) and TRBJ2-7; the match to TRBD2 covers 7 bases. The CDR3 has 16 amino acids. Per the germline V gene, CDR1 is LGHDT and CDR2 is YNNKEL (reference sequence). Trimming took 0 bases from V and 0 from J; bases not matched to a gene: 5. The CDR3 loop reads CASSQDQAGDSYEQYF. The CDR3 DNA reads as TGTGCCAGCAGCCAAGATCAGGCGGGGGACTCCTACGAGCAGTACTTC.

The CDR3 nucleotides are TGTGCCAGCAGCTTAGCGGGCAGGGGGCGACGGGCTGTGGGAGCTTTCTTT. Protein product: CASSLAGRGRRAVGAFF. This chain connects TRBV11-2 to TRBJ1-1, with TRBD1 matching over 8 bases. The CDR3 is 17 amino acids. V lost 1 base and J lost 10; bases outside the gene matches: 17. Germline CDR1 and CDR2: SGHAT and FQNNGV.

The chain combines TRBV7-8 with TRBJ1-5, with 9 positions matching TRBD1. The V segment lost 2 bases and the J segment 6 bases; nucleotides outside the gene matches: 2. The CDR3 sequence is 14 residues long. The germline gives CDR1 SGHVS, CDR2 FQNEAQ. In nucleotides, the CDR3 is TGTGCCAGCAGCTTACTGGGACAGGGTCAGCCCCAGCATTTT. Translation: CASSLLGQGQPQHF.

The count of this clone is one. Here the CDR3 reads CASSRNPTGGDSPLHF. The DNA for the CDR3 is TGTGCCAGCAGTCGGAATCCAACAGGGGGCGATTCACCCCTCCACTTT. This chain connects TRBV27 to TRBJ1-6; 9 nucleotides match TRBD1. The CDR3 runs to 16 residues. Germline V gene lookup returns CDR1 MNHEY and CDR2 SMNVEV (reference sequence). Trimming cost V 5 bases and J 8 bases; bases outside gene matches: 10.

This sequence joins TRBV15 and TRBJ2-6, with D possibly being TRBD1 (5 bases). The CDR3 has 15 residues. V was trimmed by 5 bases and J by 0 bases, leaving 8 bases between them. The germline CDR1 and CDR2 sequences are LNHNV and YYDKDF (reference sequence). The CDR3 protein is CATSGDSSGANVLTF. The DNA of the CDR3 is TGTGCCACCAGCGGTGACAGCTCTGGGGCCAACGTCCTGACTTTC.

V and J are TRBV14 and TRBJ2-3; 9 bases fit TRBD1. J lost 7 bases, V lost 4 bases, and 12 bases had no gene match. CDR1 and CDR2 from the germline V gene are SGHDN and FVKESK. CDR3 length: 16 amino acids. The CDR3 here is CASSPRQGQGSNTQYF. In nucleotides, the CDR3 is TGTGCCAGCAGCCCCCGTCAGGGACAGGGAAGTAATACGCAGTATTTT.

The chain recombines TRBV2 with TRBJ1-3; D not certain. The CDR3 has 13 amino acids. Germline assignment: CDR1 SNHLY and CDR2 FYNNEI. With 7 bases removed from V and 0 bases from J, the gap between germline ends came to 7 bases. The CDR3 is CASMAGSGNTIYF. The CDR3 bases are TGTGCCAGCATGGCTGGCTCTGGAAACACCATATATTTT.

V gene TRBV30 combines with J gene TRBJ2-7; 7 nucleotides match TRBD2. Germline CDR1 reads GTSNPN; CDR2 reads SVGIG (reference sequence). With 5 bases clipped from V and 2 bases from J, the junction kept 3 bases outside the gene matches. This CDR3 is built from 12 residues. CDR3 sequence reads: CAWRSGTYEQYF. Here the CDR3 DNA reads TGTGCCTGGCGGAGCGGGACCTACGAGCAGTACTTC. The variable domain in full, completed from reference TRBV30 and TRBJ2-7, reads SQTIHQWPATLVQPVGSPLSLECTVEGTSNPNLYWYRQAAGRGLQLLFYSVGIGQISSEVPQNLSASRPQDRQFILSSKKLLLSDSGFYLCAWRSGTYEQYFGPGTRLTVT.

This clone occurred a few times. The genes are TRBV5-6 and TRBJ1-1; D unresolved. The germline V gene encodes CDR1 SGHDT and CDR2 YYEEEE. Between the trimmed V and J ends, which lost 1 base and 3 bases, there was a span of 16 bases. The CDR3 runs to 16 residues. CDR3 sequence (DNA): TGTGCCAGCAGCTTGAATAGGATGGCTGCGGACACTGAAGCTTTCTTT. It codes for CASSLNRMAADTEAFF.

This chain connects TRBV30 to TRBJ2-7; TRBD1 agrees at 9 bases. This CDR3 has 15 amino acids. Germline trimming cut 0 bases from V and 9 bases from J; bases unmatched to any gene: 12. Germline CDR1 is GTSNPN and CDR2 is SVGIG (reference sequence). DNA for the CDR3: TGTGCCTGGAGTGTACCGGGACAGGGTCGGTTATGGCAGTACTTC. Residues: CAWSVPGQGRLWQYF.

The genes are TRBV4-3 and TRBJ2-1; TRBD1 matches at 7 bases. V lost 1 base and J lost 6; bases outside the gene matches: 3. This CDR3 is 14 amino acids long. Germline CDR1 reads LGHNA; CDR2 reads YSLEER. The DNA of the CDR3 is TGCGCCAGCAGCCAAGTAGGGACAGCCAATGAGCAGTTCTTC. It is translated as CASSQVGTANEQFF.

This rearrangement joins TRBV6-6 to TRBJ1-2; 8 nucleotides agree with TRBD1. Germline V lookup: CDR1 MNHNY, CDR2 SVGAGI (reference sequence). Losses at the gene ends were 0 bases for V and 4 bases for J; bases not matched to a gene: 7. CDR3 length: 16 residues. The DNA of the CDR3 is TGTGCCAGCAGTTACTCGTGGGACAGGTCTGTCTATGGCTACACCTTC. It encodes CASSYSWDRSVYGYTF.

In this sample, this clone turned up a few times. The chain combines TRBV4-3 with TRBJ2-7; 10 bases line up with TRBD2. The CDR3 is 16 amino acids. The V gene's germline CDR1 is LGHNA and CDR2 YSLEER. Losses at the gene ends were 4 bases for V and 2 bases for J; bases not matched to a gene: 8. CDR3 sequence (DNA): TGCGCCAGCAGCCGGACTGCGAGCGGGGGGGCCTACGAGCAGTACTTC. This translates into CASSRTASGGAYEQYF.

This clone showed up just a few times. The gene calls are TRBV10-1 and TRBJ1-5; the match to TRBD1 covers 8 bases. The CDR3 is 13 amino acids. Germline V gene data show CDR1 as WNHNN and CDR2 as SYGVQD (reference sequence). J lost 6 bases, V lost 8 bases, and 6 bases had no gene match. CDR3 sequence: CASSTGTGQPQHF. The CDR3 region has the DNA TGCGCCAGCTCGACAGGGACAGGTCAGCCCCAGCATTTT.

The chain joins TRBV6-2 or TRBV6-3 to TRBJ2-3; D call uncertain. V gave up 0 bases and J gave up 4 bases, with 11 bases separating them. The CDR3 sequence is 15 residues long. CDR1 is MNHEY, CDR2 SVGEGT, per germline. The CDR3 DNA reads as TGTGCCAGCAGTTACTCGGGCCCGGCCCCAGATACGCAGTATTTT. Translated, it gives CASSYSGPAPDTQYF.

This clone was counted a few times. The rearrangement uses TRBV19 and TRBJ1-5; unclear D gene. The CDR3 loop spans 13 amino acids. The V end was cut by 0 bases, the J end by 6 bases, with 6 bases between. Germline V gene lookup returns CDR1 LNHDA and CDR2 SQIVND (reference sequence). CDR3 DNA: TGTGCCAGTAGTATAGATTCAGGTCAGCCCCAGCATTTT. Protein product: CASSIDSGQPQHF.

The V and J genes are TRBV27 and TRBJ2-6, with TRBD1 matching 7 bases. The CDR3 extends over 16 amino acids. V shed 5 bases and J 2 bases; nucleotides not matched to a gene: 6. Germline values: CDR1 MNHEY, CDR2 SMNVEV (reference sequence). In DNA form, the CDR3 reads TGTGCCAGCAGTCCACGAGGGGGCACTGGGGCCAACGTCCTGACTTTC. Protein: CASSPRGGTGANVLTF.

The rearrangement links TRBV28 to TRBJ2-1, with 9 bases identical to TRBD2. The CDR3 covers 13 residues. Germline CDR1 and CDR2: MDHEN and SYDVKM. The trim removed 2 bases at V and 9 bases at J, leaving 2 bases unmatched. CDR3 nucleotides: TGTGCCAGCAGTTTAAGGCGGGAGGGTGAGCAGTTCTTC. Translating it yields CASSLRREGEQFF.

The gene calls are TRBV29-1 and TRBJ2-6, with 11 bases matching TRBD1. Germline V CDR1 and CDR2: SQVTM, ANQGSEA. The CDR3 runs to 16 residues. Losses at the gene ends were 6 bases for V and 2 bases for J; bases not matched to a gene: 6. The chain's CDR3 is CSVVRTGGPGANVLTF. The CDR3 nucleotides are TGCAGCGTGGTTCGGACAGGGGGCCCTGGGGCCAACGTCCTGACTTTC.